This T cell receptor beta chain was observed in a study of shared clonotypes between healthy human individuals. Study findings and constraints: The low donor count limited represented genetic and exposure-history diversity. Naive subsets typically showed greater estimated richness than memory subsets. An anticipated effect of sequencing depth on clonotype sharing among donors was recognized.

A few counts support this clone. Its antigen remains unidentified. Assay: immunoSEQ multiplex PCR; the TCRdb copy retains only in-frame clones and omits some. This sample has more than 550,000 clones, with about two thirds found just once. V gave up 0 bases and J gave up 0 bases, with 12 bases separating them. Looked up from germline, CDR1 is SGHRS and CDR2 is YFSETQ. The CDR3 covers 16 residues. Sequencing was carried out using memory CD4+ T cells sorted from blood. Stated subset: CD45RA-negative fraction. This TCR was sampled from a woman in her thirties in good health. This sequence joins TRBV5-1 and TRBJ1-2; D may be TRBD1 (5 bases). The CDR3, as DNA: TGCGCCAGCAGCTTGGGTTTTGGGGCGACTAACTATGGCTACACCTTC. This codes for CASSLGFGATNYGYTF.